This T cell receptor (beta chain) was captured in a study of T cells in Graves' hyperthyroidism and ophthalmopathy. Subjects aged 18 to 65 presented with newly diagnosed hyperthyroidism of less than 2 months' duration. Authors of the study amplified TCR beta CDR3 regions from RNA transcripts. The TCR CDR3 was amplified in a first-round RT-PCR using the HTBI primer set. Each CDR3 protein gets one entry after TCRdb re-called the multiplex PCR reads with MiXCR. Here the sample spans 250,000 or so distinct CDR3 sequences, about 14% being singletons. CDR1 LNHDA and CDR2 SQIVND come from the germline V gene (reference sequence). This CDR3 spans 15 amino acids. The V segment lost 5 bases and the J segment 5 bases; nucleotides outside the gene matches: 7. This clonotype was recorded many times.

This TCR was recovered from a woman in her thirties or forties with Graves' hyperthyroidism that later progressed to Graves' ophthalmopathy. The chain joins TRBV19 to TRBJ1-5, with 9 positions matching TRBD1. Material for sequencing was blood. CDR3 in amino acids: CASSVLGQGYQPQHF. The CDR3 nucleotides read TGTGCCAGTAGTGTTTTGGGACAGGGCTATCAGCCCCAGCATTTT.